Below, 3 T cell receptor beta chains from the same sample are listed, as sequenced in a study of blood T cell repertoires in COVID-19. The protocol was immunoSEQ multiplex PCR, while the TCRdb copy is restricted to in-frame clones and leaves out a portion. Found here are 250,000 or so clones, more than 85% of them singletons; the top ten hold approximately 3%. Material for sequencing was PBMCs or T cells enriched from blood (not recorded which). Source of these receptors: a man aged 35 to 55 who had been exposed to COVID-19.

This sequence joins TRBV13 and TRBJ2-2; 8 positions match TRBD1. The CDR3 has 17 amino acids. V shed 3 bases and J 1 base; nucleotides not matched to a gene: 7. Germline V lookup: CDR1 PRHDT, CDR2 FYEKMQ (reference sequence). The CDR3 loop reads CASSFQDRERNTGELFF. For the CDR3, the DNA is TGTGCCAGCAGCTTCCAGGACAGGGAAAGGAACACCGGGGAGCTGTTTTTT.

CDR3: CAWSAGLAGVREQFF. The CDR3, as DNA: TGTGCCTGGAGTGCAGGACTAGCGGGAGTTCGTGAGCAGTTCTTC. The gene calls are TRBV30 and TRBJ2-1, with TRBD2 matching over 13 bases. The CDR3 loop spans 15 amino acids. V shed 1 base and J 9 bases; nucleotides not matched to a gene: 6. CDR1 is GTSNPN, CDR2 SVGIG, per germline (reference sequence).

The CDR3: CASSNSQGLQETQYF. The CDR3 coding sequence is TGTGCCAGCAGCAACTCTCAGGGGTTGCAAGAGACCCAGTACTTC. This chain joins TRBV6-5 and TRBJ2-5, with D possibly being TRBD1 (6 bases). This CDR3 contains 15 residues. Germline V lookup: CDR1 MNHEY, CDR2 SVGAGI. Deletions cut 6 bases from V and 2 bases from J, with 16 bases between.